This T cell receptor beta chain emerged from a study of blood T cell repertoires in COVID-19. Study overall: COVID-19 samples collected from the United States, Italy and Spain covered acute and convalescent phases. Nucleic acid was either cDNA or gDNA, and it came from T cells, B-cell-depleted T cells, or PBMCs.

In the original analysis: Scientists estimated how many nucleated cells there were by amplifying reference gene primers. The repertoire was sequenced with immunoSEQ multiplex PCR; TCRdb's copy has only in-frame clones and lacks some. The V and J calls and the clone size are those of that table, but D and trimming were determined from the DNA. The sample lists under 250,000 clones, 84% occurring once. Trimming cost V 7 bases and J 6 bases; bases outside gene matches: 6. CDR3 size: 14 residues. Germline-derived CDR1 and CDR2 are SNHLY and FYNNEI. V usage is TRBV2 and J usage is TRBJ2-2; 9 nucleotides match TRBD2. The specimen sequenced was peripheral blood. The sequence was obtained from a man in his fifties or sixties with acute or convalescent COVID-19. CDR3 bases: TGTGCCAGCACCAAGGGACTAGCCGCCGGGGAGCTGTTTTTT. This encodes CASTKGLAAGELFF.